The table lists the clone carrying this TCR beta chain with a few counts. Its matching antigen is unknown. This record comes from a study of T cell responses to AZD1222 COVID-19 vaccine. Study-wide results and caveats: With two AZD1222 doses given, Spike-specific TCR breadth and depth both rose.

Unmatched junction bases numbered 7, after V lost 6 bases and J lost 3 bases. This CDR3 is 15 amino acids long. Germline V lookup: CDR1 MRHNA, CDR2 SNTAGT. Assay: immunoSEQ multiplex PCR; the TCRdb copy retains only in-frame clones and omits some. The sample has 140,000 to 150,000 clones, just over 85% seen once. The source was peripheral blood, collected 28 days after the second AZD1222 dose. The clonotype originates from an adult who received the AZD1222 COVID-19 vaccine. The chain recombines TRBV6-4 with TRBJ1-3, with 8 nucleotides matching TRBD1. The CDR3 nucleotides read TGTGCCAGCAGGACCCGGACAGGGTTTGGAAACACCATATATTTT. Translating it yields CASRTRTGFGNTIYF.